The clone carrying this T cell receptor beta chain was counted at least ten times. It was with unique molecular identifiers that the TCRbeta library was prepared. Each CDR3 protein is one row after TCRdb ran MiXCR on the PCR reads. Counted here are 260,000 or so distinct CDR3 sequences, about 12% occurring once; the ten biggest clones make up roughly 2.6%. CDR1 is LGHNA and CDR2 is YSLEER in the germline V gene. The V and J ends lost 0 bases and 7 bases respectively, with 9 bases between them. CDR3 length: 13 amino acids. The data stem from a study of T-cell reconstitution after alpha-beta-depleted transplantation in children.

The clonotype originates from a human donor who donated a stem cell graft to a child with acute lymphoblastic leukemia. The genes are TRBV4-3 and TRBJ2-5; D is undetermined. Sequences were derived from PBMCs from the stem cell graft donor, sampled from the stem cell graft. CDR3 loop: CASSQEGPGTQYF. For the CDR3, the DNA is TGCGCCAGCAGCCAAGAAGGCCCGGGGACCCAGTACTTC.